Below, 32 T cell receptor beta chains from the same sample are listed, as sequenced in a study of T-cell reconstitution after alpha-beta-depleted transplantation in children. For TCRbeta, the library was prepared with unique molecular identifiers. In TCRdb, the PCR reads were re-called with MiXCR into one record per CDR3 protein. The data show about 640,000 distinct CDR3 sequences, about 15% seen once. The source material was PBMCs from the stem cell graft donor, sampled from the stem cell graft. Receptors originate from a human donor who donated a stem cell graft to a child with acute myeloid leukemia.

This clonotype occurred a few times. J is TRBJ1-5 and V is TRBV12-3 or TRBV12-4; D unclear. With 3 bases removed from V and 6 bases from J, the gap between germline ends came to 12 bases. This CDR3 is 14 amino acids long. The CDR3 bases are TGTGCCAGCAGTTTTACAGTGGCTGGTCAGCCCCAGCATTTT. Its translation is CASSFTVAGQPQHF.

This clonotype was found a few times. The J gene is TRBJ1-5, the V gene TRBV20-1, with D possibly TRBD1 on 6 matching bases. This CDR3 contains 14 residues. The germline CDR1 and CDR2 sequences are DFQATT and SNEGSKA (reference sequence). V lost 3 bases to trimming and J lost 7 bases, with 16 bases between them. The CDR3 sequence: CSASGGASRQPQHF. DNA of the CDR3: TGCAGTGCTAGTGGGGGGGCCTCCCGGCAGCCCCAGCATTTT.

The sample holds many counts of this clonotype. This chain uses TRBV12-3 or TRBV12-4 with TRBJ1-3; 7 bases line up with TRBD1. The CDR3 contains 15 residues. The V gene end was trimmed by 5 bases and the J gene end by 2 bases; junction bases not matched to a gene: 6. Here the CDR3 DNA reads TGTGCCAGCAGTCCCGGGACAGTGGCTGGAAACACCATATATTTT. Its protein is CASSPGTVAGNTIYF.

On this clonotype itself: Being one base from a much bigger clone, this may be a read error. The CDR3 region has the DNA TGCAGCGCCAAGTTAGATACGCAGTATTTT. Its translation is CSAKLDTQYF. This chain connects TRBV29-1 to TRBJ2-3; D gene unclear. Trimming removed 7 bases from V and 5 bases from J, with 7 bases in between. The CDR3 has 10 residues. Germline CDR1 SQVTM, CDR2 ANQGSEA.

Of note for this clonotype: It may be a read error: a sequence one base away is much more abundant. The rearrangement links TRBV4-2 to TRBJ2-5; D is perhaps TRBD2 (5 bases). Germline lookup yields CDR1 LGHNA and CDR2 YNFKEQ. The CDR3 has 14 residues. The CDR3 loop reads CASSQDGQEETQHF. The CDR3 DNA reads as TGTGCCAGCAGCCAAGATGGCCAGGAGGAGACCCAGCACTTC.

This clonotype appeared many times. The CDR3 DNA is TGCAGTGCTAGAGATTCGTGGGTGACTAGCGGAAACACCGGGGAGCTGTTTTTT. Protein product: CSARDSWVTSGNTGELFF. The chain uses TRBV20-1 and TRBJ2-2; TRBD2 agrees at 9 bases. J was trimmed by 2 bases and V by 0 bases; bases with no gene match: 10. Germline lookup yields CDR1 DFQATT and CDR2 SNEGSKA (reference sequence). This CDR3 has 18 residues.

This clonotype was counted ten times or more. The J gene is TRBJ2-3, the V gene TRBV5-1, with 12 bases identical to TRBD1. The J segment lost 6 bases and the V segment lost 4 bases, leaving 6 bases of the junction unmatched. Germline CDR1 is SGHRS and CDR2 is YFSETQ. This CDR3 has 15 amino acids. The CDR3 spells CASSAGQGAADTQYF. The CDR3 nucleotides are TGCGCCAGCAGCGCGGGACAGGGGGCGGCGGATACGCAGTATTTT.

This clonotype has at least ten counts. This sequence joins TRBV6-1 and TRBJ1-1; possible D gene TRBD1, 6 bases. The germline V and J ends were trimmed by 6 bases and 2 bases, with 16 bases remaining between them. Germline V gene data show CDR1 as MNHNS and CDR2 as SASEGT. This CDR3 is 15 amino acids long. The CDR3 sequence: CASSESDRPNTEAFF. Here the CDR3 DNA reads TGTGCCAGCAGCGAATCCGACAGGCCCAACACTGAAGCTTTCTTT.

The chain combines TRBV5-1 with TRBJ1-5, with unresolved D. CDR3 length: 15 residues. V lost 1 base, J lost 4 bases, and 12 bases lay in between. Germline loops: CDR1 SGHRS, CDR2 YFSETQ. The DNA for the CDR3 is TGCGCCAGCAGCTTGATGGGTGACTGGAATCAGCCCCAGCATTTT. This translates into CASSLMGDWNQPQHF.

In its sample, this clonotype was seen a few times. The chain joins TRBV7-2 to TRBJ2-7; 13 bases align to TRBD2. Germline CDR1 is SGHTA and CDR2 is FQGNSA. Trimming at V came to 6 bases and at J to 7 bases, leaving 9 bases not matched to a gene. There are 15 residues in the CDR3. The CDR3 bases are TGTGCCAGCAGACCAACTAGCGGGGGGGACTGGGAGCAGTACTTC. It is translated as CASRPTSGGDWEQYF.

The chain couples TRBV7-9 to TRBJ2-3; D unclear. With 7 bases removed from V and 3 bases from J, the gap between germline ends came to 14 bases. The CDR3 is 14 amino acids. The germline V gene encodes CDR1 SEHNR and CDR2 FQNEAQ (reference sequence). In DNA form, the CDR3 reads TGTGCCAGCACCCCGCCTGGCGTGACAGATACGCAGTATTTT. Its translation is CASTPPGVTDTQYF.

J is TRBJ2-3 and V is TRBV12-3 or TRBV12-4; D possibly corresponds to TRBD2 (5 bases). The CDR3 spans 15 residues. V lost 8 bases and J lost 1, with 16 bases in between. The chain's CDR3 is CASGLLGEGTDTQYF. CDR3 nucleotides: TGTGCCAGCGGCCTCCTCGGGGAAGGCACAGATACGCAGTATTTT.

This clonotype came up many times. The rearrangement joins TRBV20-1 to TRBJ2-7, with 7 bases lining up with TRBD2. The ends lost 4 bases at V and 7 bases at J; junction bases unmatched: 19. The CDR3 loop spans 16 amino acids. Germline CDR1 and CDR2: DFQATT and SNEGSKA (reference sequence). The CDR3 is CSATPVGGPVLGEQYF. The CDR3 DNA is TGCAGTGCTACGCCCGTGGGAGGGCCCGTCCTAGGGGAGCAGTACTTC.

V and J are TRBV12-3 or TRBV12-4 and TRBJ2-3; 10 positions agree with TRBD1. J gave up 4 bases and V 3 bases, and 13 bases lay outside the gene matches. This CDR3 is built from 18 residues. CDR3 amino acids: CASSFARLGQGWADTQYF. The CDR3, as DNA: TGTGCCAGCAGTTTTGCTCGGCTGGGACAGGGGTGGGCAGATACGCAGTATTTT.

The CDR3 DNA reads as TGTGCCAGCAGCCTGGGGACGATCGAGCAGTACTTC. It encodes CASSLGTIEQYF. V usage is TRBV3-1 and J usage is TRBJ2-7, with D perhaps matching TRBD1 or TRBD2 (5 bases each). The CDR3 extends over 12 amino acids. V lost 4 bases, J lost 6 bases, and 10 bases lay in between. Germline V lookup: CDR1 LGHDT, CDR2 YNNKEL (reference sequence).

This clonotype was found a few times. The chain combines TRBV20-1 with TRBJ2-7; TRBD1 matches at 7 bases. CDR1 and CDR2 (germline): DFQATT, SNEGSKA (reference sequence). The CDR3 covers 16 residues. Unmatched junction bases numbered 8, after V lost 0 bases and J lost 0 bases. This CDR3 is CSARDPTGMSSYEQYV. The CDR3 region has the DNA TGCAGTGCTAGAGATCCGACAGGGATGAGCTCCTACGAGCAGTACGTC.

This rearrangement joins TRBV5-1 to TRBJ1-1, with 8 nucleotides matching TRBD1. This CDR3 is 14 amino acids long. CDR1 is SGHRS, CDR2 YFSETQ, per germline. The J segment lost 0 bases and the V segment lost 4 bases, leaving 2 bases of the junction unmatched. CDR3 in DNA: TGCGCCAGCAGCCGGGACAGGTTGAACACTGAAGCTTTCTTT. Its protein product is CASSRDRLNTEAFF.

This clonotype was counted a few times. The J gene is TRBJ2-1, the V gene TRBV24-1, with 14 bases aligning to TRBD2. This CDR3 is 16 amino acids long. The V and J ends lost 4 bases and 8 bases, in that order; junction bases with no gene match: 6. Germline lookup yields CDR1 KGHDR and CDR2 SFDVKD. CDR3 DNA sequence: TGTGCCACCAGTGACGCGACTAGCGGGGGGGTCGATGAGCAGTTCTTC. It yields the protein CATSDATSGGVDEQFF.

V gene TRBV6-2 or TRBV6-3 combines with J gene TRBJ2-5; TRBD2 matches 7 bases. The J segment lost 1 base and the V segment lost 7 bases, leaving 6 bases of the junction unmatched. The CDR3 extends over 14 amino acids. Germline loops: CDR1 MNHEY, CDR2 SVGEGT. CDR3 nucleotide sequence: TGTGCCAGCACGGCTAGCGGTGTCCAAGAGACCCAGTACTTC. Translating gives CASTASGVQETQYF.

The V gene is TRBV20-1, the J gene TRBJ2-7, with D maybe TRBD1 (5 bases). The CDR3 totals 18 residues. Per germline, CDR1 DFQATT and CDR2 SNEGSKA (reference sequence). V gave up 0 bases and J gave up 0 bases, with 21 bases separating them. The CDR3 region has the DNA TGCAGTGCTAGAGATCCTTTGGGCAGGGCCCTTAGCTCCTACGAGCAGTACTTC. Its protein product is CSARDPLGRALSSYEQYF.

A few counts support this clonotype. This rearrangement joins TRBV29-1 to TRBJ2-7; 8 nucleotides line up with TRBD2. CDR3 length: 13 residues. Germline V gene data show CDR1 as SQVTM and CDR2 as ANQGSEA. The ends lost 2 bases at V and 2 bases at J; junction bases unmatched: 2. CDR3 protein: CSVETSGTYEQYF. CDR3 DNA: TGCAGCGTTGAAACTAGCGGTACCTACGAGCAGTACTTC.

The CDR3 sequence is CASSLEGGGNIQYF. The CDR3 DNA reads TGTGCCAGCAGCCTGGAGGGGGGGGGAAACATTCAGTACTTC. The V gene is TRBV7-2, the J gene TRBJ2-4; D may be TRBD2 (7 bases). V was clipped by 5 bases and J by 6 bases, with 14 bases between them. The CDR3 has 14 residues. Germline-derived CDR1 and CDR2 are SGHTA and FQGNSA.

The rearrangement links TRBV7-2 to TRBJ1-5, with D unclear. The CDR3 length is 17 residues. V lost 3 bases and J lost 2, with 17 bases in between. Germline assignment: CDR1 SGHTA and CDR2 FQGNSA. The CDR3 sequence is CASSFFSVPIRNQPQHF. CDR3 DNA sequence: TGTGCCAGCAGCTTTTTTTCGGTCCCTATTCGCAATCAGCCCCAGCATTTT.

The chain carries TRBV7-9 and TRBJ2-2; no clear D. Germline V CDR1 and CDR2: SEHNR, FQNEAQ (reference sequence). Trimming cost V 8 bases and J 11 bases, with 15 bases left between them. This CDR3 region has 12 residues. The CDR3 DNA is TGTGCCAGCGCCCAAGGAGTGAGAGAGCTGTTTTTT. Protein sequence: CASAQGVRELFF.

This clonotype was counted a single time. A much larger clone lies a single base off, so this may be a read error. The rearrangement joins TRBV7-8 to TRBJ2-7; a possible D gene is TRBD1 (6 bases). Trimming shortened V by 8 bases and J by 0 bases, and 8 bases separated the two germline ends. The CDR3 consists of 12 residues. Germline loops: CDR1 SGHVS, CDR2 FQNEAQ. CDR3 bases: TGTGCCAGCCGGGACAACTCCTACGAGCAGTACTTC. Its protein is CASRDNSYEQYF.

The sample holds a few counts of this clonotype. A much larger clone sits a single nucleotide away, making a read error possible. The chain is built from TRBV7-2 and TRBJ1-1; TRBD1 might be the D (6 bases). V was trimmed by 6 bases and J by 1 base, leaving 9 bases between them. Germline V gene sequence: CDR1 SGHTA, CDR2 FQGNSA. The length of the CDR3 is 13 residues. CDR3 amino acids: CASRAGQNTEAFF. The CDR3, as DNA: TGTGCCAGCAGGGCGGGACAGAACACTGAAGCTTTCTTT.

This clonotype was counted only a few times. One end of the junction does not line up with germline, which may come from a read error. V usage is TRBV20-1 and J usage is TRBJ1-1; 10 bases align to TRBD1. This CDR3 contains 16 residues. Germline V gene data show CDR1 as DFQATT and CDR2 as SNEGSKA (reference sequence). CDR3 DNA: TGCTGTGCTAGCGTCCCGGGACAGGGGCCGAACACTGAAGCTTTCTTT. It encodes CCASVPGQGPNTEAFF.

This clonotype was observed at least ten times. The V and J genes are TRBV20-1 and TRBJ2-3, with a possible D match to TRBD2 (6 bases). CDR1 is DFQATT and CDR2 is SNEGSKA in the germline V gene (reference sequence). This CDR3 is 12 amino acids long. Trimming stripped 6 bases from V and 3 bases from J, with 10 bases between. CDR3 loop: CSANSGTDTQYF. The CDR3, as DNA: TGCAGTGCAAACAGCGGGACAGATACGCAGTATTTT.

In this sample, this clonotype turned up a few times. The chain carries TRBV12-3 or TRBV12-4 and TRBJ2-2, with TRBD2 as a possible D gene (6 bases). V was pared by 3 bases and J by 1 base, with 15 bases between. This CDR3 region has 17 residues. CDR3 loop: CASSFVAGPRNTGELFF. The DNA of the CDR3 is TGTGCCAGCAGTTTCGTTGCGGGACCCAGGAACACCGGGGAGCTGTTTTTT.

The chain employs TRBV7-9 and TRBJ1-1; 8 nucleotides match TRBD1. The CDR3 is 16 residues long. The V gene end was trimmed by 3 bases and the J gene end by 5 bases; junction bases not matched to a gene: 11. Germline CDR1 reads SEHNR; CDR2 reads FQNEAQ (reference sequence). CDR3 in amino acids: CASSLQTGGGSTEAFF. DNA of the CDR3: TGTGCCAGCAGCTTGCAAACAGGGGGAGGTTCGACTGAAGCTTTCTTT.

This chain links TRBV7-9 with TRBJ1-1; D not resolved. The CDR3 is made up of 14 amino acids. Between the trimmed V and J ends, which lost 1 base and 5 bases, there was a span of 11 bases. CDR1 is SEHNR, CDR2 FQNEAQ, per germline (reference sequence). The CDR3 region is CASSLGLGMTEAFF. In nucleotides, the CDR3 is TGTGCCAGCAGCTTAGGATTGGGGATGACTGAAGCTTTCTTT.

In DNA form, the CDR3 reads TGTGCCAGCACACCGTACTTTTCTAACACTGAAGCTTTCTTT. It translates to CASTPYFSNTEAFF. The V call is TRBV6-1, the J call TRBJ1-1; D remains unclear. The V gene lost 7 bases and the J gene lost 2 bases, with 14 bases spanning the gap. CDR3 length: 14 amino acids. Germline-derived CDR1 and CDR2 are MNHNS and SASEGT.